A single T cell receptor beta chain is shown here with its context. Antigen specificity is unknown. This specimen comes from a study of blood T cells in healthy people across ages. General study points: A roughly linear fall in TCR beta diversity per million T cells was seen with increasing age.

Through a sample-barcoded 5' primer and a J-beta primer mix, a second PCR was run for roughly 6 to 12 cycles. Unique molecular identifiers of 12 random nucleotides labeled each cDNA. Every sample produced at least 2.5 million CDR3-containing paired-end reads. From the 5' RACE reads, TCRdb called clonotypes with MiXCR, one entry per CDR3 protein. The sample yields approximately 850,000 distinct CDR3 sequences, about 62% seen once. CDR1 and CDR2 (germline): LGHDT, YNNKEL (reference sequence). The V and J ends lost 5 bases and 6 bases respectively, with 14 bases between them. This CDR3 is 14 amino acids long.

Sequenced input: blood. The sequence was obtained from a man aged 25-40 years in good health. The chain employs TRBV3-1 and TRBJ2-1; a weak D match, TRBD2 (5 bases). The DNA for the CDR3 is TGTGCCAGCAGCGCGATAGCGAGTGGCAATGAGCAGTTCTTC. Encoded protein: CASSAIASGNEQFF.